What follows are 7 T cell receptor beta chains derived from one specimen sequenced in a study of response to subunit inactivated influenza vaccine. TCRdb reprocessed the RT-PCR reads via MiXCR and lists one record per CDR3 protein. The data contain about 520,000 distinct CDR3 sequences, 9.5% to 12% of them singletons. Sequences were derived from PBMCs from blood, sampled 35 to 45 days after vaccination. These receptor sequences come from a man aged 50-60 years who received an inactivated influenza vaccine.

This clonotype has only a few counts. The chain has TRBV6-2 or TRBV6-3 and TRBJ2-2, with TRBD2 matching 14 bases. This CDR3 is built from 16 residues. Germline values: CDR1 MNHEY, CDR2 SVGEGT. Losses at the gene ends were 6 bases for V and 2 bases for J; bases not matched to a gene: 2. This CDR3 is CASRTSGGANTGELFF. The CDR3 coding sequence is TGTGCCAGCAGGACTAGCGGGGGGGCAAACACCGGGGAGCTGTTTTTT.

There are many counts of this clonotype. The chain uses TRBV20-1 and TRBJ2-5, with 13 nucleotides matching TRBD2. Germline V gene sequence: CDR1 DFQATT, CDR2 SNEGSKA (reference sequence). The CDR3 totals 15 residues. V shed 6 bases and J 1 base; nucleotides not matched to a gene: 5. The CDR3 here is CSAAGTSGVQETQYF. CDR3 DNA: TGCAGTGCAGCCGGGACTAGCGGGGTCCAAGAGACCCAGTACTTC.

The chain has TRBV19 and TRBJ2-7; the D call may be TRBD1 or TRBD2 (5 bases each). CDR3 length: 15 amino acids. CDR1 LNHDA and CDR2 SQIVND come from the germline V gene (reference sequence). The V end was cut by 4 bases, the J end by 0 bases, with 13 bases between. The CDR3 reads CASSTRASSSYEQYF. For the CDR3, the DNA is TGTGCCAGTAGTACCAGGGCTAGCAGCTCCTACGAGCAGTACTTC.

A few counts support this clonotype. The J gene is TRBJ2-2, the V gene TRBV9; the D call may be TRBD1 or TRBD2 (5 bases each). The V gene's germline CDR1 is SGDLS and CDR2 YYNGEE. The CDR3 totals 13 residues. V lost 4 bases and J 6 bases, leaving 10 bases between the germline ends. DNA of the CDR3: TGTGCCAGCAGCAGCAGGGAGCCCGGGGAGCTGTTTTTT. It is translated as CASSSREPGELFF.

The V and J genes are TRBV7-2 and TRBJ2-1; D remains ambiguous. V dropped 2 bases and J dropped 2 bases, with 7 bases sitting between them. The CDR3 is made up of 14 amino acids. Germline V gene lookup returns CDR1 SGHTA and CDR2 FQGNSA. The CDR3, as DNA: TGTGCCAGCAGCTTATCGAGGACCTACAATGAGCAGTTCTTC. Its protein is CASSLSRTYNEQFF. Full variable domain (outside the CDR3, taken from reference TRBV7-2 and TRBJ2-1): GAGVSQSPSNKVTEKGKDVELRCDPISGHTALYWYRQSLGQGLEFLIYFQGNSAPDKSGLPSDRFSAERTGGSVSTLTIQRTQQEDSAVYLCASSLSRTYNEQFFGPGTRLTVL.

The rearrangement joins TRBV20-1 to TRBJ1-5, with D unclear. CDR1 is DFQATT and CDR2 is SNEGSKA in the germline V gene (reference sequence). V lost 0 bases to trimming and J lost 0 bases, with 6 bases between them. CDR3 length: 14 amino acids. The CDR3 loop reads CSAREGNSNQPQHF. The CDR3 bases are TGCAGTGCTAGAGAGGGGAATAGCAATCAGCCCCAGCATTTT.

The chain links TRBV28 to TRBJ1-2; D remains unclear. Trimming removed 7 bases from V and 2 bases from J, with 8 bases in between. CDR1 MDHEN and CDR2 SYDVKM come from the germline V gene. The CDR3 spans 12 residues. The CDR3 loop is CASIGLNYGYTF. CDR3 DNA: TGTGCCAGCATCGGCCTAAACTATGGCTACACCTTC.